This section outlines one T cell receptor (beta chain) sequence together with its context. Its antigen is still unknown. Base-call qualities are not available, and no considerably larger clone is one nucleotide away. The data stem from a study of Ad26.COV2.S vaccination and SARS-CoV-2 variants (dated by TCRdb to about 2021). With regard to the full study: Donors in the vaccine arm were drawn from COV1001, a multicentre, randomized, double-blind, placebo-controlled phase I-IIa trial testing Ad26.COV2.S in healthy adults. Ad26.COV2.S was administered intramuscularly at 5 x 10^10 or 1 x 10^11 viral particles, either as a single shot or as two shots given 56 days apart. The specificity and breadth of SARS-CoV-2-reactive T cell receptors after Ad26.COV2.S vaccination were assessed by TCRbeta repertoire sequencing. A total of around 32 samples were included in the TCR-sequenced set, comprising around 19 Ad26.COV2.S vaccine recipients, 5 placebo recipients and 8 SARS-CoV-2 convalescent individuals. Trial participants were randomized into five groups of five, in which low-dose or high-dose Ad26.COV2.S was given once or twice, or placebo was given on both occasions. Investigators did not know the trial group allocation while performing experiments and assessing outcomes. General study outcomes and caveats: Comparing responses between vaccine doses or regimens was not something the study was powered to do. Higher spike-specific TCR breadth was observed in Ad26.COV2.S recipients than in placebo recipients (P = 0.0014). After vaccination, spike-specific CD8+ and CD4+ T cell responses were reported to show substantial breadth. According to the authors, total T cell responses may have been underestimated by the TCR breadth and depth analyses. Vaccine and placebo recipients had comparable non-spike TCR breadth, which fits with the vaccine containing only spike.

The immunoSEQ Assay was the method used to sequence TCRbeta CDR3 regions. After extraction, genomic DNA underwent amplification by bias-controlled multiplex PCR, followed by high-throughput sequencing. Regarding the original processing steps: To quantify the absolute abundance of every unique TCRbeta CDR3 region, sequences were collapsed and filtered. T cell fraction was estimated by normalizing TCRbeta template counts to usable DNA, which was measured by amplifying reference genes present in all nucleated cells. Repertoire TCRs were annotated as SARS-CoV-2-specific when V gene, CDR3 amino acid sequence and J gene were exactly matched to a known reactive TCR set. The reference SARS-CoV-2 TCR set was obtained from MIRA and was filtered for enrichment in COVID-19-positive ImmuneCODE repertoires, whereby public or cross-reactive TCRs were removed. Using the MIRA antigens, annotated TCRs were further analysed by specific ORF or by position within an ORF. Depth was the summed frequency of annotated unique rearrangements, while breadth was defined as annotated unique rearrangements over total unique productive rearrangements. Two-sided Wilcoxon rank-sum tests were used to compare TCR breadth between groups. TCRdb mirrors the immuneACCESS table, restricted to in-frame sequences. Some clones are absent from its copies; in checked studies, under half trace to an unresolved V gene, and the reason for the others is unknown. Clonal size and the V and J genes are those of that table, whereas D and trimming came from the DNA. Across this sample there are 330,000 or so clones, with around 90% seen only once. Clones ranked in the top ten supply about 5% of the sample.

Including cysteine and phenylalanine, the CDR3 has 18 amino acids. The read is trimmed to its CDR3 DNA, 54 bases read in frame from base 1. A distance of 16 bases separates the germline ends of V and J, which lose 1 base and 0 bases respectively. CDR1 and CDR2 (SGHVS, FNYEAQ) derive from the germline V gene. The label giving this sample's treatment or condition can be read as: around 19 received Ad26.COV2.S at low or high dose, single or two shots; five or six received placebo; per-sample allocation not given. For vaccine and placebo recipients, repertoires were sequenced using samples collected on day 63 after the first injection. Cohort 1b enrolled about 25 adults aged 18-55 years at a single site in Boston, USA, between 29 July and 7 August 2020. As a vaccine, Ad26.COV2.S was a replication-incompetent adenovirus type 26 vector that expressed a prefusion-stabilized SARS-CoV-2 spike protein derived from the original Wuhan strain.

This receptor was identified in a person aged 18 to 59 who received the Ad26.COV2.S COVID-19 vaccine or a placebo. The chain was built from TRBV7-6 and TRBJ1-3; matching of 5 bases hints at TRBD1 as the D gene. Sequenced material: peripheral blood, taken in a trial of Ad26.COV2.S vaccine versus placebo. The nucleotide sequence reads TGTGCCAGCAGCTTAGATTCCCCGGACACTTACTCTGGAAACACCATATATTTT. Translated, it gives CASSLDSPDTYSGNTIYF.